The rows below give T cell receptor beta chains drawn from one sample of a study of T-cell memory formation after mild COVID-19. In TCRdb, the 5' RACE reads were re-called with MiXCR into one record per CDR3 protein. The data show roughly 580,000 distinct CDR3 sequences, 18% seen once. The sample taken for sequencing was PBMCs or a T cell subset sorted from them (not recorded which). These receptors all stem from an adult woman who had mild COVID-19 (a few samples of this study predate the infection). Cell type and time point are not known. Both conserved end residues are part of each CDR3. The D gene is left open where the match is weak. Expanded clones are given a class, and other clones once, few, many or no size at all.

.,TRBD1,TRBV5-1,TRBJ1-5,CASSYPQKGQGLYSNQPQHF,TGCGCCAGCAGCTACCCCCAGAAGGGACAGGGGCTTTATAGCAATCAGCCCCAGCATTTT
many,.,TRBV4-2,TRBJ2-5,CASSQDFQETQYF,TGTGCCAGCAGCCAAGATTTCCAAGAGACCCAGTACTTC
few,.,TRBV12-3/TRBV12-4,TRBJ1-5,CASSSIRGGQPQHF,TGTGCCAGCAGCTCGATCAGGGGTGGTCAGCCCCAGCATTTT
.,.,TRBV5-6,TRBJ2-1,CASSWRRPGYNEQFF,TGTGCCAGCAGCTGGAGGAGACCGGGTTACAATGAGCAGTTCTTC
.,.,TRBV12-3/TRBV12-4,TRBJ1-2,CATSRGAYGYTF,TGTGCCACTTCGCGGGGGGCCTATGGCTACACCTTC
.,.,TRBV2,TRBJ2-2,CASSEALGYTGELFF,TGTGCCAGCAGTGAAGCACTCGGGTACACCGGGGAGCTGTTTTTT
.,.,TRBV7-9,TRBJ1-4,CASSPGGLGKLFF,TGTGCCAGCAGCCCGGGGGGACTCGGAAAACTGTTTTTT
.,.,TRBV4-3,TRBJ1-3,CASSTNTGFPLGNTIYF,TGCGCCAGCAGCACAAATACAGGCTTCCCTCTAGGAAACACCATATATTTT
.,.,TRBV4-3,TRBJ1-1,CASSQEGGAEAFF,TGCGCCAGCAGCCAAGAGGGGGGGGCTGAAGCTTTCTTT
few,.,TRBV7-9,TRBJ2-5,CASSLSGRGLQETQYF,TGTGCCAGCAGCTTAAGTGGCAGGGGCCTCCAAGAGACCCAGTACTTC
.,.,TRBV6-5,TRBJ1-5,CASSYSPWAPMDF,TGTGCCAGCAGTTACAGTCCATGGGCCCCCATGGATTTT
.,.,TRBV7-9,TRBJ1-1,CASSSGRFTEAFF,TGTGCCAGCAGCTCCGGACGTTTCACTGAAGCTTTCTTT
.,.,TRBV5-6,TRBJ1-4,CASSPISGGAGNEKLFF,TGTGCCAGCAGCCCTATTTCGGGGGGCGCGGGTAATGAAAAACTGTTTTTT
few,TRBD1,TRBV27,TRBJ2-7,CASSLFPGQGDYSYEQYF,TGTGCCAGCAGTTTATTCCCGGGACAGGGGGATTACTCCTACGAGCAGTACTTC